Given below is one TCR beta chain in context. Antigen specificity is unknown. This sample is drawn from a study of CD8 T cells in ankylosing spondylitis. Study results and caveats: A TCR beta motif of several highly homologous variants seemed to mark ankylosing spondylitis blood.

TCRdb independently ran MiXCR on the 5' RACE reads; one entry per CDR3 protein. The sample has 200,000 to 250,000 distinct CDR3 sequences, about 18% seen once. Trimming pared 4 bases from V and 11 bases from J, leaving 13 bases between. This CDR3 is built from 13 residues. CDR1 is SGHDT and CDR2 is YYEEEE in the germline V gene. This clonotype was sampled from a male donor with ankylosing spondylitis. This chain joins TRBV5-6 and TRBJ1-6; no reliable D call. The sample comprised blood, either unsorted or a sorted T cell fraction (not recorded which). DNA of the CDR3: TGTGCCAGCAGCGTCGTTGGGGTTACACCCCTCCACTTT. This gives the protein CASSVVGVTPLHF.